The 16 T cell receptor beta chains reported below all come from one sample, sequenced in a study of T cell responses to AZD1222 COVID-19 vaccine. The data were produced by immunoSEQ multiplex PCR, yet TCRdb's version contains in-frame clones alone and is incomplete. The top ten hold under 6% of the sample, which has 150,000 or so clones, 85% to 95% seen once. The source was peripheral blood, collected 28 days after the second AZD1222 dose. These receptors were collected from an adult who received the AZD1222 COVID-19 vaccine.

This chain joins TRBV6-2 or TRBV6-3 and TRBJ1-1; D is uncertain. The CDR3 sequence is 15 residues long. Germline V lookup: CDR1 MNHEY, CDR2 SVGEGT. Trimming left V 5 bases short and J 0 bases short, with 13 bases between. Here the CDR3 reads CASSLSRNMNTEAFF. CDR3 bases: TGTGCCAGCAGTCTCTCCCGGAACATGAACACTGAAGCTTTCTTT.

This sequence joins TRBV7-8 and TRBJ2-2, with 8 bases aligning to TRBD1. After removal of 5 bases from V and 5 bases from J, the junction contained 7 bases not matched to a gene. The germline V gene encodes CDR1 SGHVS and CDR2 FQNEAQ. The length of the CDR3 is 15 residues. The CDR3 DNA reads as TGTGCCAGCAGCAGAGTAACAGGGGGAACCGGGGAGCTGTTTTTT. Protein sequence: CASSRVTGGTGELFF. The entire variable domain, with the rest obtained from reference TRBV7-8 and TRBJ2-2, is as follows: GAGVSQSPRYKVAKRGQDVALRCDPISGHVSLFWYQQALGQGPEFLTYFQNEAQLDKSGLPSDRFFAERPEGSVSTLKIQRTQQEDSAVYLCASSRVTGGTGELFFGEGSRLTVL.

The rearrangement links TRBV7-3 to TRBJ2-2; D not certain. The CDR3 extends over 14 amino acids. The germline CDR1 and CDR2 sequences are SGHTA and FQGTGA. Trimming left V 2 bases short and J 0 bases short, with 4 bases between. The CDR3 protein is CASSLGANTGELFF. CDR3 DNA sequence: TGTGCCAGCAGCTTAGGAGCGAACACCGGGGAGCTGTTTTTT.

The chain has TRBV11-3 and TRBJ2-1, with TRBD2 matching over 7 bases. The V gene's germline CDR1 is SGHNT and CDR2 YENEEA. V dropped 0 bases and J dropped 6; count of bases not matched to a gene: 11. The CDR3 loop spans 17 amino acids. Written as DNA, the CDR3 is TGTGCCAGCAGCTTAGAAGGTTTGGGGAGGACTAGCAATGAGCAGTTCTTC. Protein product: CASSLEGLGRTSNEQFF.

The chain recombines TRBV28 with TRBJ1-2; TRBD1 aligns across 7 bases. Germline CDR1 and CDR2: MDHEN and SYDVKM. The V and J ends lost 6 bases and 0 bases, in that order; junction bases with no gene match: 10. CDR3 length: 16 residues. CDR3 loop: CASRRDSVRTNYGYTF. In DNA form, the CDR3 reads TGTGCCAGCAGGCGGGACAGTGTACGTACTAACTATGGCTACACCTTC.

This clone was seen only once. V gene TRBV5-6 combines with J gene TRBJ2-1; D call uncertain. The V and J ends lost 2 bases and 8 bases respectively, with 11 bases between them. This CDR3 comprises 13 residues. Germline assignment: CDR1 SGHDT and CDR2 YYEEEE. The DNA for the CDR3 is TGTGCCAGCAGCTTAGAAAGAGTCGATGAGCAGTTCTTC. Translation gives CASSLERVDEQFF.

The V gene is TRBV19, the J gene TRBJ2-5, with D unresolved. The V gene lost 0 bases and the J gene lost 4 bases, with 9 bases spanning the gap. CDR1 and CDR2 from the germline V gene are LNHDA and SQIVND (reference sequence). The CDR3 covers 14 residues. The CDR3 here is CASSIDGSRETQYF. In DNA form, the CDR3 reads TGTGCCAGTAGTATAGACGGCAGTCGAGAGACCCAGTACTTC.

This CDR3 reads CATKTTGGTKNIQYF. CDR3 bases: TGTGCCACCAAGACTACAGGGGGTACCAAAAACATTCAGTACTTC. The chain has TRBV24-1 and TRBJ2-4, with TRBD1 identical over 8 bases. The CDR3 contains 15 residues. Germline V lookup: CDR1 KGHDR, CDR2 SFDVKD. V gave up 8 bases and J gave up 2 bases; unmatched junction bases: 7.

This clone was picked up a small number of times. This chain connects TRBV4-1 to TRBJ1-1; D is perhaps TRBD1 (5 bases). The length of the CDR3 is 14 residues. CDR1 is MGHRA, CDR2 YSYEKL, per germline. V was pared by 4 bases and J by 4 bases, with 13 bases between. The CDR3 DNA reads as TGCGCCAGCAGCCTCGGGGGGGTTCCCACTGAAGCTTTCTTT. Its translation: CASSLGGVPTEAFF.

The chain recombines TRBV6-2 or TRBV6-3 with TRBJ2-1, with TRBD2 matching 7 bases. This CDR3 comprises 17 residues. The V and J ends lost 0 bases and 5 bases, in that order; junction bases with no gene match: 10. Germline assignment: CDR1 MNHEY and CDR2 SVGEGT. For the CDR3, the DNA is TGTGCCAGCAGTTACTCTGTTTCGGCTAGCGGAGACAATGAGCAGTTCTTC. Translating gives CASSYSVSASGDNEQFF.

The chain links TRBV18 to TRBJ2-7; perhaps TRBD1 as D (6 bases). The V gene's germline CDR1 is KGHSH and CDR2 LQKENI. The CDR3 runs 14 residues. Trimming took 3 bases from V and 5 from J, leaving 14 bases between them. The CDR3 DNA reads TGTGCCAGCTCACCGGGGGCTAGTAGGCACGAGCAGTACTTC. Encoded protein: CASSPGASRHEQYF.

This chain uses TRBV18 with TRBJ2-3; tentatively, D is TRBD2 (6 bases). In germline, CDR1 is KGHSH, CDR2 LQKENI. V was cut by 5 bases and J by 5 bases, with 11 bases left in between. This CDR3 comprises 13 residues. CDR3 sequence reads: CASSRGGVDTQYF. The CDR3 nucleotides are TGTGCCAGCTCAAGAGGAGGGGTAGATACGCAGTATTTT.

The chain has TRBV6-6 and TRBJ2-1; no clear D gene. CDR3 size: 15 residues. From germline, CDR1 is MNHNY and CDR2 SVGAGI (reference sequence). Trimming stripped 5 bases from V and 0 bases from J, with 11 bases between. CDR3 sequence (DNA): TGTGCCAGCAGTGCCCTATCCAGCTCCTACAATGAGCAGTTCTTC. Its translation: CASSALSSSYNEQFF.

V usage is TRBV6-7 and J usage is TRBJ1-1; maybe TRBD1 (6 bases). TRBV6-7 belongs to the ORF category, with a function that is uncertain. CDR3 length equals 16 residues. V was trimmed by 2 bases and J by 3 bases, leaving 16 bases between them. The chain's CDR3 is CASSYTTPNRDTEAFF. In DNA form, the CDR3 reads TGTGCCAGCAGTTACACCACCCCCAACAGGGACACTGAAGCTTTCTTT.

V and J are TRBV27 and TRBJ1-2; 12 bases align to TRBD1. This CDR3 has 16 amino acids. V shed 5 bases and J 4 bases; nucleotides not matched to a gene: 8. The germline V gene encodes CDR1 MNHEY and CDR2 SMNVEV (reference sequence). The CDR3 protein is CASSLKGQGAGYGYTF. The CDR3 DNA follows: TGTGCCAGCAGTCTTAAGGGACAGGGGGCAGGCTATGGCTACACCTTC.

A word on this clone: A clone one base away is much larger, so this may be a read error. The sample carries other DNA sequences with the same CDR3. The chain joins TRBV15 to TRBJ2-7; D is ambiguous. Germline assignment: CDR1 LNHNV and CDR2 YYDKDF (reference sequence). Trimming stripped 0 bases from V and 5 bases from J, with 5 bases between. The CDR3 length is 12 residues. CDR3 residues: CATSRDEDEQYF. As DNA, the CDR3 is TGTGCCACCAGCAGAGATGAAGACGAGCAGTACTTC.